These T cell receptor beta chains were read from a single sample in a study of cytomegalovirus exposure and HLA in healthy donors. Method: immunoSEQ multiplex PCR; TCRdb's copy keeps in-frame clones and lacks some. Of about 130,000 clones in the sample, roughly a tenth were seen once. The sample comprised PBMCs. The origin of the receptors is a woman aged 18-29 years in good health and CMV-seropositive. Each CDR3 is given with its conserved first and last residue.

>TRBV27|TRBJ1-1
CASREIGGYENTEAFF
>TRBV4-1|TRBJ2-1
CASSQVLAGEQFF
>TRBV7-9|TRBJ1-2
CASSLGTAWGYTF
>TRBV5-1|TRBJ2-3
CASSRAGLPTDTQYF
>TRBV29-1|TRBJ1-2
CSVMTGIEGYTF
>TRBV5-4|TRBJ2-3
CASRRRDRGTDTQYF
>TRBV9|TRBJ2-5
CASSVGIGTSGMRETQYF
>TRBV6-1|TRBJ2-3
CATPSGTGITDTQYF
>TRBV2|TRBJ1-2
CASSEATGSSGYTF
>TRBV2|TRBJ2-1
CASSPRTSAMGEQFF
>TRBV10-3|TRBJ2-3
CAIRARAGGNGTDTQYF
>TRBV4-2|TRBJ1-1
CASSQRTGRNTEAFF
>TRBV28|TRBJ1-1
CASSLNGEASTEAFF